This record covers a single TCR beta chain. There is no known antigen for this receptor. Qualities for individual bases were not recorded, and no much larger clone is one base off. The data belong to a study of cytomegalovirus exposure and HLA in healthy donors (dated by TCRdb to between 2016 and 2019). Regarding the research as a whole: An earlier analysis of a few hundred of the donors reported under 300 Gb of sequence data and 117 million unique TCR beta sequences obtained from some 170 million T cells. An early release that covered fewer than 750 HLA-typed donors contained approximately 300 gigabases of sequencing data and roughly 84 million unique TCR sequences. Of the approximately 400 genotyped donors, about 80% fell in the genetic ancestry cluster associated with self-reported Caucasian donors. The study aimed to test whether cataloging public T cell receptors could reveal signatures of past pathogen exposure. The study profiled the T cell repertoires of some 610 subjects by immunosequencing and related them to cytomegalovirus serostatus. A separate validation cohort of 100 to 150 different subjects was used in addition to the roughly 670-subject first cohort. The study combined high-throughput TCR immunosequencing, statistical association of individual TCRs with disease status, and machine learning to predict cytomegalovirus infection status. To study patterns of TCR occurrence, a later analysis re-analyzed previously published TCR beta repertoires from 666 donors and added high-resolution HLA genotyping. In the later analysis, no new phenotypic data were used to find candidate immune exposures; instead, reliance was placed on TCR beta sequences and their occurrence across donors. An earlier analysis of fewer than 750 of the donors used high-throughput TCR beta sequencing to judge whether each TCR beta V gene segment behaved as functional or pseudogenic. Alongside the repertoire data, information on donor age, sex, ethnicity and CMV serostatus was compiled. Genome-wide SNP genotypes for about 65% of the 666 donors were used in a later genetic analysis, which treated that subset as a discovery cohort. All discovery cohort repertoires had been generated using a single sequencing platform. Both class I and class II loci were covered by HLA typing, at four-digit resolution. Typing coverage differed by locus: A, B, C, DRB1 and DQB1 were typed in about 620-640 donors, DQA1 in about 560, DPA1 in approximately 600, and DPB1 in roughly 470. Four to six DR-DQ haplotypes were handled as single units for association and clustering, since linkage in the cohort was strong. Across roughly 420 genotyped donors of the cohort, an average of approximately 240,000 unique TCR beta nucleotide sequences per donor were sequenced, and approximately 17% of those sequences were non-productive. General study outcomes and caveats: In a later genetic analysis, fewer N-insertions in productive TCRs were reported among donors in an Asian-associated ancestry cluster than the roughly 670-donor mean. At a false discovery rate of 0.05, a later analysis linked 15,000 to 20,000 TCR beta sequences to specific HLA alleles. Correlated functional status among segregating V segments might reflect linkage disequilibrium, but an unknown experimental factor could not be ruled out. Over 15 rarely observed V segments, including chromosome 9 orphons, were excluded from the earlier analysis of approximately 500 of the donors because counts were too low. Because some donors lacked HLA typing at each locus, the association tests relied only on the typed subset. Immune exposure information for the cohort was limited to CMV serostatus. A further reported finding was that TCR beta sequences accurately predicted the HLA-A and HLA-B alleles for most subjects in the first cohort. In an earlier analysis of more than 500 of the donors, most TCR beta V segments appeared in productive rearrangements about 87% or about 30% of the time, broadly matching IMGT annotations. According to a later analysis, TCR association rates differed among HLA loci, with DRB1 alleles showing the most associated TCRs and HLA-C alleles showing the fewest. The study gave a list of under 200 TCR beta chains associated with cytomegalovirus. When HLA alleles, especially DR and DQ, strongly co-occurred, TCR associations were difficult to assign to individual alleles. V-gene and J-gene trimming of TCR beta chains was associated with a missense DCLRE1C variant in a later genetic analysis, and the association was replicated in an independent cohort. In vitro tests confirmed that a few of the cytomegalovirus-associated TCR beta chains recognize cytomegalovirus antigens. It was suggested by the authors that the approach could potentially be generalized to other disease states and immunological phenotypes. Most TCR sequences were seen in very few donors, while some public TCRs were found in many individuals. Compared with equally common non-associated chains, HLA-associated TCR beta chains in a later analysis were more clonally expanded and had lower generation probabilities. This cohort had only TCR beta chains sequenced, and the lack of alpha or paired-chain data limited which features could be detected. Some IMGT-functional V segments, including TRBV6-2 and TRBV6-3, could not be distinguished by the 87-base-pair reads and were therefore excluded. In a later analysis, most CMV-associated TCR beta chains were found to appear HLA-restricted, with HLA associations seemingly driven largely by CMV exposure. The classifier was reported to diagnose cytomegalovirus status with high specificity and sensitivity in both the original and validation cohorts. Roughly uniform sequencing depth across donors was assumed in presence/absence analyses, although this assumption may not hold. A cluster of highly shared sequence variants was judged likely to represent a technical artifact of the sequencing pipeline. According to a later analysis, parvovirus B19, influenza, CMV and Epstein-Barr virus appeared linked to several top co-occurrence clusters.

The germline V gene gives CDR1 as LGHNA and CDR2 as YNFKEQ. The CDR3 holds 16 amino acids from the cysteine to the phenylalanine. Only the CDR3 portion is preserved as DNA: 48 bases, with reading frame beginning at the first base. Ends trimmed: V by 0 bases, J by 0 bases; bases unmatched to a gene: 0. Library method: the immunoSEQ multiplex PCR assay. The multiplex PCR relied on a mix of 60 forward primers for TCR Vbeta segments and 13 reverse primers for TCR Jbeta segments. The CDR3 region of rearranged TCR beta genes was amplified from genomic DNA by a multiplex PCR assay. The Illumina HiSeq System was used to sequence the amplified TCR beta libraries as 87-base-pair reads. The original pipeline was this. A later analysis counted about 80 million unique TCR beta chains across the 650 to 800 repertoires, and around 9.9 million of these chains were shared by at least two donors. To remove PCR and sequencing errors, raw reads were error-corrected and collapsed into unique sequences using a nearest-neighbor algorithm that merged closely related sequences. To assign V, D and J gene segments, CDR3 sequences were aligned to IMGT reference sequences. For a sequence to be retained, at least a six-nucleotide match to both a V gene segment and a J gene segment was required. Rearrangements were called productive when the CDR3 lacked stop codons and stayed in frame with V and J; all others were non-productive. CDR3 was defined according to IMGT convention as the region running from the second conserved V-encoded cysteine to the conserved J-encoded phenylalanine. Sequences without an unambiguous match to a single V gene segment were excluded from the earlier analysis of a few hundred of the donors. An earlier analysis of several hundred of the donors called V segments functional above 56.7% productive rearrangements and segregating when the between-donor standard deviation exceeded 5%. A statistical classification framework was built to diagnose cytomegalovirus status from the catalog of TCR beta chain sequences. In a later analysis, V and J genes were assigned by comparing TCR nucleotide sequences against IMGT/GENE-DB human TR gene sequences. Using the TCRdist pipeline, a later analysis assigned CDR3 sequences along with most-parsimonious VDJ recombination scenarios. In a later analysis, every TCR beta chain was defined by the combination of its CDR3 amino acid sequence and its V-gene family, and reads without a unique V-gene family were dropped. To address suspected cross-contamination and a sequencing artifact, a later analysis removed approximately 590 highly shared, low-generation-probability nucleotide sequences. In a later analysis, a clonal expansion index for each public chain was calculated from normalized within-repertoire ranks of inferred template counts. Generation probabilities in a later analysis came from a VDJ recombination model fitted to out-of-frame rearrangements, and those results were checked against IGoR. A later analysis scored TCR-TCR, TCR-HLA and TCR-CMV co-occurrence with hypergeometric tests, applying a repertoire-size bias correction to TCR pairs. In a later analysis, false discovery rates were estimated by permuting HLA or CMV assignments 20 times. In a later analysis, co-occurring TCRs were grouped using DBSCAN, and TCRdist sequence similarity was added for clustering within HLA-allele-positive subsets. Co-occurrence clustering excluded repertoires with fewer than 30,000 or more than 120,000 public chains, plus five with anomalous nucleotide sharing. In its TCRdb copy, this immuneACCESS table keeps in-frame sequences only and misses some clones. Where compared with another copy, unresolved V genes explain less than half of these, and the others have no known cause. That table furnishes V, J and clone size, whereas the DNA furnished D and trimming. The sample has approximately 150,000 clones on record, approximately 71% of them singletons. The ten largest clones represent 1.3% to 1.5% of the sample.

The cohort consisted of approximately 670 healthy bone marrow donors. All cohort members were sampled while nominally healthy, although unrecorded immune exposures were likely present. The donor tested CMV seronegative and was one of the 352 seronegative cohort members. A peripheral blood sample was collected from each donor, and TCR beta sequencing was performed on peripheral blood mononuclear cells. The Qiagen DNeasy Blood Extraction Kit was used to extract genomic DNA from the blood cell samples. Sequencing was performed on PBMCs. The source is a man aged 50-59 years in good health and CMV-seronegative. The rearranged chain carries TRBV4-2 and TRBJ2-3; TRBD2 matches 10 bases in the middle. The CDR3: CASSQDSGGSTDTQYF. The bases are TGTGCCAGCAGCCAAGATAGCGGGGGGAGCACAGATACGCAGTATTTT.